This TCR beta chain is drawn from a study of early T cells in non-severe SARS-CoV-2 infection. This clonotype appeared many times. Its antigen remains unidentified. TCRdb re-called the 5' RACE reads through MiXCR, storing one row per CDR3 protein. The data contain 45,000 to 60,000 distinct CDR3 sequences, 9.3% of them singletons. Notes on the study in general: Reliance on VDJdb matching favored anti-spike CD8 responses; private and CD4 specificities were missed.

Specimen: whole blood. The source is an adult who was a healthcare worker with PCR-confirmed SARS-CoV-2 infection or an uninfected control (not recorded which).

CDR3 residues: CASRNRGFTDTQYF. CDR3 nucleotide sequence: TGTGCCAGCAGGAACAGGGGCTTCACAGATACGCAGTATTTT. The chain employs TRBV6-2 or TRBV6-3 and TRBJ2-3; TRBD1 agrees at 7 bases. The CDR3 loop spans 14 amino acids. V was pared by 6 bases and J by 2 bases, with 5 bases of the junction left unmatched. CDR1 and CDR2 from the germline V gene are MNHEY and SVGEGT.